This T cell receptor beta chain stems from a study of T-cell reconstitution after alpha-beta-depleted transplantation in children. The length of the CDR3 is 15 residues. The germline CDR1 and CDR2 sequences are SGHDN and FVKESK. Trimming removed 6 bases at V and 2 bases at J, with 14 bases between. Study conclusions and caveats: Most T-cell counts and diversity one year after the transplant came from T cells that were newly produced. Reported findings indicate that, about two months after transplant, alpha-beta T cells came from several hundred expanded clones, which were derived from non-depleted graft cells.

In this sample, this clonotype turned up many times. Its specificity is unknown. Unique molecular identifiers were built into the TCRbeta library. Using its own MiXCR run on the PCR reads, TCRdb lists one record per CDR3 protein. The sample has some 70,000 distinct CDR3 sequences; roughly 5% are singletons. J is TRBJ2-1 and V is TRBV14, with D perhaps matching TRBD1 or TRBD2 (5 bases each). The clonotype comes from a boy under three years old who had a stem cell transplant for acute myeloid leukemia, so the T cells may come from the graft donor. Source: PBMCs, mostly from graft donor cells, taken 180 days after TCRalphabeta/CD19-depleted stem cell transplant. CDR3 coding DNA: TGTGCCAGCAGAGACTCGGGGCCCGCCTACAATGAGCAGTTCTTC. Amino acid sequence: CASRDSGPAYNEQFF.